This T cell receptor beta chain was obtained from a study of OX40 agonist ivuxolimab in advanced cancers. Study-wide findings and caveats: Among T cells, CD8+ cells averaged more expanded clones than CD4+ cells. Some nonresponders likewise displayed low normalized T-cell clonal expansion.

The CDR3 covers 16 residues. With 2 bases removed from V and 5 bases from J, the gap between germline ends came to 18 bases. Germline V gene data show CDR1 as SEHNR and CDR2 as FQNEAQ (reference sequence). Comments on this clone: What it binds is not known.

Here immunoSEQ multiplex PCR was the method, and the copy in TCRdb shows in-frame clones only, minus some. The sample contains tens of thousands of clones, 94% of which appear only once. The chain combines TRBV7-9 with TRBJ2-5, with a weak D call TRBD1 (6 bases). Sequenced material: CD4+ or CD8+ T cells sorted from blood, taken in a trial of the OX40 agonist ivuxolimab. This TCR came from an adult with an advanced solid tumor such as melanoma, head and neck, liver or kidney cancer. CDR3 amino acids: CASSLRAGALGETQYF. In nucleotides, the CDR3 is TGTGCCAGCAGCTTAAGGGCAGGGGCGCTGGGGGAGACCCAGTACTTC.